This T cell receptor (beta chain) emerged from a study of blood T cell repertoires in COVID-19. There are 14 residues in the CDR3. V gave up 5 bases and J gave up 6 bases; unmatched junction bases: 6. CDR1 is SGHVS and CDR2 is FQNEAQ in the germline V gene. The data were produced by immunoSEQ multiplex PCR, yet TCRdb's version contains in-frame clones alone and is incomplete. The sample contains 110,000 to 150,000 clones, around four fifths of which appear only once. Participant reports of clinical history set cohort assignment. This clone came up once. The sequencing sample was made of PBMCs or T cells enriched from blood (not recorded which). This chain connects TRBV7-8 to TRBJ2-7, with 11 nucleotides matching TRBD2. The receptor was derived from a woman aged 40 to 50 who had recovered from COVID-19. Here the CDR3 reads CASSELAGEGEQYF. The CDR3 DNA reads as TGTGCCAGCAGCGAACTAGCGGGAGAGGGCGAGCAGTACTTC.